The present T cell receptor (beta chain) was sequenced within a study of HIV-infected children after antiretroviral therapy interruption. Overall study context: Four children interrupted treatment; four stayed on continuous treatment. EBV and CMV exposure was recorded in most children.

Findings of the study overall: By the end of treatment interruption, naive CD4+ clonality (Gini) increased. Sorted CD45RA+ naive cells might include minor non-naive CD45RA+ cells.

A 3' RACE protocol on RNA, with unique molecular identifiers, produced the TCR library. In TCRdb, the 3' RACE reads were re-called with MiXCR into one record per CDR3 protein. Among about 83,000 distinct CDR3 sequences listed, about 6.3% were seen once. Treatment indicated: PENTA 11 planned treatment interruption arm or continuous ART arm. This clonotype was counted a few times. No antigen is known for it. Sequences were derived from CD45RA+ CD4+ T cells from PBMCs, pooled from several time points, sampled from a donor given antiretroviral therapy, either interrupted or continuous. This sample's subset: naive CD4+ CD45RA+ CD45RO- T cells. This receptor was obtained from a pool of human donors with HIV.

The CDR3 DNA reads TGTGCCAGCAGCCAGGGACAGGCCTTCATTGGCGATAGCAATCAGCCCCAGCATTTT. This sequence encodes CASSQGQAFIGDSNQPQHF. V is TRBV3-1 and J is TRBJ1-5; 8 nucleotides match TRBD1. Germline-derived CDR1 and CDR2 are LGHDT and YNNKEL (reference sequence). The ends lost 3 bases at V and 0 bases at J; junction bases unmatched: 13. The CDR3 covers 19 residues.